The clone carrying this TCR beta chain was detected only a few times. These data originate in a study of T cells in Graves' hyperthyroidism and ophthalmopathy. The length of the CDR3 is 14 residues. Trimming removed 1 base at V and 2 bases at J, with 10 bases between. Per the germline V gene, CDR1 is SGHRS and CDR2 is YFSETQ. Regions amplified from RNA transcripts were the TCR beta CDR3 regions. When the TCR CDR3 underwent first-round RT-PCR, the HTBI primer set was used. TCRdb used MiXCR to reprocess the multiplex PCR reads, holding one entry per CDR3 protein. This table has 300,000 to 400,000 distinct CDR3 sequences, less than 20% appearing once.

The source of this sequence is a young man with Graves' ophthalmopathy. The sequenced material came from blood. This chain connects TRBV5-1 to TRBJ2-7; D gene unclear. The CDR3: CASSLSPTPYEQYF. In DNA form, the CDR3 reads TGCGCCAGCAGCTTGTCCCCCACTCCCTACGAGCAGTACTTC.